These T cell receptor beta chains were read from a single sample in a study of CD8+CD57+ T cells in acquired aplastic anemia. TCRdb analysed the reads with MiXCR anew, one entry per CDR3 protein. The data show about 190,000 distinct CDR3 sequences, 54% seen once. Sequenced material: sorted CD4+, CD8+, or CD8+CD57+ T cells (not recorded which) from PBMCs. These receptors originate from a human donor in good health, serving as a control. Both conserved end residues are part of each CDR3. Fields, in order: J gene, clone size, D gene, V gene, CDR3 length, CDR3 DNA, CDR3 protein. The D gene is left open where the match is weak. The size entry is marked missing in some rows and otherwise reads once, few, many or a size class.

J: TRBJ1-5
size: NA
D: NA
V: TRBV6-1
length: 13
DNA: TGTGCCATCAGTGTAGAACGCAATCAGCCCCAGCATTTT
CDR3: CAISVERNQPQHF

J: TRBJ2-5
size: many
D: TRBD2
V: TRBV6-5
length: 17
DNA: TGTGCCAGCAGTCCCCATCGGGGACTAGCGGGGCAAGAGACCCAGTACTTC
CDR3: CASSPHRGLAGQETQYF

J: TRBJ2-5
size: NA
D: TRBD1
V: TRBV6-5
length: 16
DNA: TGTGCCAGCAGTTACTCGACAGGGTCGGGCCAAGAGACCCAGTACTTC
CDR3: CASSYSTGSGQETQYF

J: TRBJ1-6
size: many
D: NA
V: TRBV19
length: 16
DNA: TGTGCCAGTAGTTTCGGGCCCTCAATGACTAATTCACCCCTCCACTTT
CDR3: CASSFGPSMTNSPLHF

J: TRBJ1-1
size: many
D: NA
V: TRBV19
length: 14
DNA: TGTGCCAGTATGAGGGGGGAGTTCGGCACTGAAGCTTTCTTT
CDR3: CASMRGEFGTEAFF

J: TRBJ2-1
size: NA
D: NA
V: TRBV10-3
length: 15
DNA: TGTGCCATCAGTGTCGAAGGCAACTCGGACAATGAGCAGTTCTTC
CDR3: CAISVEGNSDNEQFF

J: TRBJ2-5
size: NA
D: NA
V: TRBV10-3
length: 15
DNA: TGTGCCATCAGTGAGGGCAGGGGTAGTCAAGAGACCCAGTACTTC
CDR3: CAISEGRGSQETQYF

J: TRBJ2-2
size: NA
D: NA
V: TRBV9
length: 13
DNA: TGTGCCAGCAGCTCAGAACACACCGGGGAGCTGTTTTTT
CDR3: CASSSEHTGELFF

J: TRBJ2-3
size: once
D: NA
V: TRBV10-3
length: 15
DNA: TGTGCCATCAGTGAGCGAGGGGGGGACACAGATACGCAGTATTTT
CDR3: CAISERGGDTDTQYF

J: TRBJ2-7
size: NA
D: NA
V: TRBV20-1
length: 13
DNA: TGCAGTGCTAATCTCCCGGGCAGGCACGAGCAGTACTTC
CDR3: CSANLPGRHEQYF